Detailed here is one T cell receptor (beta chain). Being one base from a much bigger clone, this may be a read error. This entry is derived from a study of human T cells and chemical hapten exposure. This CDR3 is built from 12 residues. Between the trimmed V and J ends, which lost 1 base and 7 bases, there was a span of 7 bases. CDR1 is LGHDT, CDR2 YNNKEL, per germline (reference sequence). TCRdb independently ran MiXCR on the 5' RACE reads; one entry per CDR3 protein. The table lists about 140,000 distinct CDR3 sequences, around 4% of them singletons, with 1.3% to 1.5% in the top ten. Unfractionated whole blood was the source of the extracted total RNA.

The V and J genes are TRBV3-1 and TRBJ2-5; D call uncertain. The sequence came from a female donor in good health. The CDR3 DNA reads TGTGCCAGCAGCCAAGGGGTCGGGACCCAGTACTTC. Encoded protein: CASSQGVGTQYF.